The clone carrying this T cell receptor (beta chain) was observed many times. The length of the CDR3 is 15 residues. Germline lookup yields CDR1 MNHEY and CDR2 SMNVEV (reference sequence). V was clipped by 5 bases and J by 0 bases; unmatched bases: 5. It was with unique molecular identifiers that the TCRbeta library was prepared. TCRdb called the PCR reads again in MiXCR, with one record for every CDR3 protein. This sample has some 240,000 distinct CDR3 sequences; over 9.5% occur once, and the top ten carry about 5.4%. These data come from a study of T-cell reconstitution after alpha-beta-depleted transplantation in children.

The source of this sequence is a human donor who donated a stem cell graft to a child with SCID. The material was PBMCs from the stem cell graft donor, obtained from the stem cell graft. J is TRBJ2-3 and V is TRBV27, with 7 bases aligning to TRBD2. The CDR3 DNA is TGTGCCAGCAGTCGGGCTAGCGGAAGCACAGATACGCAGTATTTT. Translated: CASSRASGSTDTQYF.